This T cell receptor (beta chain) was recorded in a study of PD-L1 blockade in urothelial cancer. Across the study: About nine tenths of the roughly 30 patients comprised males who had bladder-origin urothelial cancer. Anywhere from 0 to 3 prior chemotherapy regimens had been received by patients.

Per the germline V gene, CDR1 is SGHRS and CDR2 is YFSETQ. The CDR3 is made up of 13 amino acids. Trimming shortened V by 4 bases and J by 5 bases, and 9 bases separated the two germline ends. Libraries were prepared by immunoSEQ multiplex PCR; TCRdb keeps only in-frame clonotypes and omits some of them. The table has about 72,000 clones, 70% to 90% seen once; the top ten hold around 14%. Described time point: pretreatment peripheral blood. Remarks on this clone: Other DNA sequences of this sample code for an identical CDR3.

The V call is TRBV5-1, the J call TRBJ1-4; D possibly corresponds to TRBD1 (5 bases). Sequencing was performed on PBMCs, taken around atezolizumab (anti-PD-L1) treatment. The TCR originated in a man aged 55 to 70 with urothelial cancer. DNA for the CDR3: TGCGCCAGCAGCCCGGGGGGAAATGAAAAACTGTTTTTT. It codes for CASSPGGNEKLFF.